A single sample gave rise to the 13 T cell receptor beta chains below, sequenced in a study of tumor-infiltrating lymphocytes in primary liver carcinoma. Bulk tissue was left unsorted, and RNA and DNA were co-extracted from 20-30 mg of it. With a constant-region primer, TCR beta cDNA was made from around 520 ng of total RNA. The TCR beta library was amplified through three nested multiplex PCR rounds in a modified ARM-PCR procedure. A C-beta reverse primer and TRBV1-TRBV30 forward primers served in each of the first two PCR rounds, at roughly 10 cycles apiece. TCRdb used MiXCR to reprocess the multiplex PCR reads, holding one entry per CDR3 protein. The table shows 20,000 or so distinct CDR3 sequences, with roughly 72% occurring only once. The sequenced material came from liver tumor tissue from sampling region 1. Subset noted: tumor region T1, superior pole. Receptors originate from a man between 35 and 55 years old with primary liver carcinoma and hepatitis B virus infection.

This clonotype was seen only a few times. The genes are TRBV6-5 and TRBJ2-3; 11 positions match TRBD1. The J segment lost 6 bases and the V segment lost 6 bases, leaving 8 bases of the junction unmatched. CDR1 and CDR2 from the germline V gene are MNHEY and SVGAGI. There are 15 residues in the CDR3. The CDR3 sequence is CASSRTGGEWDTQYF. CDR3 in DNA: TGTGCCAGCAGCCGGACAGGGGGCGAGTGGGATACGCAGTATTTT.

On this clonotype: Relative to the germline gene, one junction end is altered; a read error may explain this. The chain has TRBV6-2 or TRBV6-3 and TRBJ2-1; tentatively, D is TRBD2 (5 bases). Looked up from germline, CDR1 is MNHEY and CDR2 is SVGEGT. CDR3 size: 14 residues. CDR3 sequence: CASRVSGRRDEHFF. CDR3 nucleotides: TGTGCCAGCAGGGTCAGCGGTCGGCGTGATGAGCATTTCTTC.

Worth noting for this clonotype: The junction departs from the called germline gene at one end, perhaps through a read error. V usage is TRBV10-3 and J usage is TRBJ1-5; D might be TRBD1 (6 bases). CDR1 is ENHRY, CDR2 SYGVKD, per germline. This CDR3 comprises 14 residues. The CDR3 DNA sequence: TGTGCCATCAGTGAGTATGGGGGCGATCAGCCCCATCATTTC. Protein product: CAISEYGGDQPHHF.

Notes on this clonotype: Sequence at one end of the junction differs from germline and may be a read error. The rearrangement joins TRBV5-4 to TRBJ2-7; tentatively, D is TRBD1 or TRBD2 (6 bases each). The CDR3 totals 15 residues. Germline V gene sequence: CDR1 SGHNT, CDR2 YYREEE (reference sequence). DNA of the CDR3: TGTGCCAGCAGCTTGGATCGCGGGACACTCTACGAGCAGCACTTC. As protein: CASSLDRGTLYEQHF.

Points on this clonotype: A clone one base away is much larger, so this may be a read error. This CDR3 is CSVVFAASVLGTQYF. CDR3 sequence (DNA): TGCAGCGTTGTATTCGCGGCTAGCGTACTGGGGACCCAGTACTTC. This chain connects TRBV29-1 to TRBJ2-5; maybe TRBD2 (6 bases). V lost 4 bases, J lost 7 bases, and 22 bases lay in between. CDR1 is SQVTM, CDR2 ANQGSEA, per germline. The CDR3 covers 15 residues.

In the case of this clonotype: A junction boundary mismatches the germline segment, possibly from a read error. The chain is built from TRBV18 and TRBJ2-7, with TRBD2 matching 9 bases. Germline lookup yields CDR1 KGHSH and CDR2 LQKENI. The CDR3 extends over 16 amino acids. The CDR3 region is CVSSPTGGTSPYEQYF. The CDR3 DNA reads TGTGTCAGCTCACCAACCGGAGGGACTAGCCCTTACGAGCAATACTTC.

Worth noting for this clonotype: The conserved closing phenylalanine or tryptophan is absent in this CDR3, likely reflecting a read error. The DNA is omitted, as the CDR3 cannot be located on it reliably, and the CDR3 follows TCRdb's listing. This sequence joins TRBV11-2 and TRBJ2-7. The CDR3 has 13 residues if both end residues are counted. The germline gives CDR1 SGHAT, CDR2 FQNNGV. The chain's CDR3 is CASSFDSTHEHYL.

A word on this clonotype: A much more abundant neighbour one base away suggests this may be a read error. The genes are TRBV20-1 and TRBJ2-3, with 12 bases that match TRBD2. CDR1 is DFQATT and CDR2 is SNEGSKA in the germline V gene (reference sequence). This CDR3 region has 16 residues. The CDR3 coding sequence is TGCAGTACTAGATGGCGGACTAGCGGGACCAAGGGTACGCAGTATTTT. The encoded protein is CSTRWRTSGTKGTQYF.

Comments on this clonotype: One end of the junction fails to match germline, which may point to a read error. The chain carries TRBV11-2 and TRBJ2-1; 7 bases are a match to TRBD2. Germline CDR1 and CDR2: SGHAT and FQNNGV. The CDR3 is 14 residues long. The CDR3 loop is CFISLGGTWNERFF. The CDR3 nucleotides are TGTTTCATCAGCCTCGGGGGGACGTGGAATGAGCGGTTCTTC.

Notes on this clonotype: At one end, the junction sequence differs from germline, possibly due to a read error. The chain combines TRBV11-2 with TRBJ1-1; perhaps TRBD1 as D (6 bases). Germline V gene sequence: CDR1 SGHAT, CDR2 FQNNGV. The CDR3 loop spans 17 amino acids. CDR3 in DNA: TGTGCCAGCAGCTTAATGGGCACAGGGAAGTTAGTCTGTGAACCTTTCTTT. Residues: CASSLMGTGKLVCEPFF.

As to this clonotype: With a much larger clone just one base away, this may be a read error. The V call is TRBV11-1, the J call TRBJ1-6; D may be TRBD1 (5 bases). This CDR3 is built from 13 residues. Per germline, CDR1 SGHAT and CDR2 FQDESV (reference sequence). The ends were cut back, 7 bases at V and 9 bases at J, with 13 bases in the middle. DNA of the CDR3: TGTGCCAGCACCCGGACACTGGTTTCACCCCTCCACTTT. Translated, it gives CASTRTLVSPLHF.

Concerning this clonotype itself: At one of its ends the junction is not consistent with the germline gene, which may arise from a read error. This rearrangement joins TRBV4-1 to TRBJ1-6, with a possible D match to TRBD1 (5 bases). CDR1 and CDR2 (germline): MGHRA, YSYEKL. The length of the CDR3 is 16 residues. The CDR3, as DNA: TGCGCCAGTAGCCACCATCTACATGGGGCAGATTCACCCCTCCACTTT. Translation: CASSHHLHGADSPLHF.

A note on this clonotype: This clone may be a read error of a much larger clone one base away. The chain couples TRBV11-2 to TRBJ1-2, with D possibly matching TRBD1 (5 bases). From germline, CDR1 is SGHAT and CDR2 FQNNGV. CDR3 length: 17 amino acids. The DNA for the CDR3 is TGTACCAGCAGCTTAGGTCCCGCGGGACGGGCAGACTATGGCTACACCTTC. The encoded protein is CTSSLGPAGRADYGYTF.